A selection of T cell receptor beta chains follows, all from one sample in a study of T cells in localized non-small cell lung cancer. TCRdb's copy holds only in-frame clones and misses some; the assay was immunoSEQ multiplex PCR. Here the sample spans some 25,000 clones, 80% to 90% being singletons. The material sequenced was peripheral blood, taken before any cancer treatment. Receptors originate from an older female donor with stage I lung adenocarcinoma. Each CDR3 is given with its conserved first and last residue. Fields, in order: J gene, V gene, D gene, clone size, CDR3 DNA, CDR3 protein. D genes are given only for firm matches. The size of a clone is reported for some rows only, either as once, few or many, or as a class for expanded clones.

J gene: TRBJ2-7; V gene: TRBV6-5; D gene: -; clone size: -; CDR3 DNA: TGTGCCAGCAGTGGCCTCACGGGAGAGCGCTGGGAGCAGTACTTC; CDR3 protein: CASSGLTGERWEQYF
J gene: TRBJ2-7; V gene: TRBV14; D gene: TRBD1; clone size: -; CDR3 DNA: TGTGCCAGCAGCGTCCTCGGGACAGGGAACTACGAGCAGTACTTC; CDR3 protein: CASSVLGTGNYEQYF
J gene: TRBJ1-5; V gene: TRBV6-1; D gene: -; clone size: -; CDR3 DNA: TGTGCCAGCAATGGACTGACCTTCAATCAGCCCCAGCATTTT; CDR3 protein: CASNGLTFNQPQHF
J gene: TRBJ1-1; V gene: TRBV9; D gene: TRBD1; clone size: -; CDR3 DNA: TGTGCCAGCAGCACAGGGGACAGCTCGGCTTTCTTT; CDR3 protein: CASSTGDSSAFF
J gene: TRBJ1-2; V gene: TRBV9; D gene: -; clone size: -; CDR3 DNA: TGTGCCAGCAGCGTAGGGCAGGGAGCTAACTATGGCTACACCTTC; CDR3 protein: CASSVGQGANYGYTF
J gene: TRBJ1-1; V gene: TRBV6-5; D gene: -; clone size: -; CDR3 DNA: TGTGCCGCAGAACGGACCGGGAGCACTGAAGCTTTCTTT; CDR3 protein: CAAERTGSTEAFF
J gene: TRBJ2-7; V gene: TRBV30; D gene: -; clone size: -; CDR3 DNA: TGTGCCTGGAGTATGGGAGCGGTCCACGAGCAGTACTTC; CDR3 protein: CAWSMGAVHEQYF
J gene: TRBJ1-5; V gene: TRBV12-2; D gene: -; clone size: -; CDR3 DNA: TGTGCAAGTCGCTGGGGGGGGGATCAGCCCCAGCATTTT; CDR3 protein: CASRWGGDQPQHF
J gene: TRBJ1-3; V gene: TRBV30; D gene: -; clone size: -; CDR3 DNA: TGTGCCTGGAAGTGGGGGTCAGGAAACACCATATATTTT; CDR3 protein: CAWKWGSGNTIYF
J gene: TRBJ1-1; V gene: TRBV6-6; D gene: TRBD1; clone size: -; CDR3 DNA: TGTGCCAGCAGCGCGGACAGGGGGAGCACTGAAGCTTTCTTT; CDR3 protein: CASSADRGSTEAFF
J gene: TRBJ2-1; V gene: TRBV5-8; D gene: TRBD1; clone size: -; CDR3 DNA: TGTGCCAGCAGCCCGACAGGGAGCTCCTACAATGAGCAGTTCTTC; CDR3 protein: CASSPTGSSYNEQFF
J gene: TRBJ1-2; V gene: TRBV2; D gene: TRBD1; clone size: -; CDR3 DNA: TGTGCCAGCAGCCAGGGGGACTATGGCTACACCTTC; CDR3 protein: CASSQGDYGYTF
J gene: TRBJ1-4; V gene: TRBV30; D gene: -; clone size: -; CDR3 DNA: TGTGCCTGGCGGGTGGGAGCAACTAATGAAAAACTGTTTTTT; CDR3 protein: CAWRVGATNEKLFF
J gene: TRBJ2-5; V gene: TRBV7-2; D gene: -; clone size: -; CDR3 DNA: TGTGCCAGCAGCTTAGGGTCCCCAGAGACCCAGTACTTC; CDR3 protein: CASSLGSPETQYF
J gene: TRBJ1-1; V gene: TRBV6-4; D gene: -; clone size: -; CDR3 DNA: TGTGCCAGCAGTGACTCAGGGGGGGGCACTGAAGCTTTCTTT; CDR3 protein: CASSDSGGGTEAFF
J gene: TRBJ2-3; V gene: TRBV14; D gene: TRBD2; clone size: once; CDR3 DNA: TGTGCCAGCAGCTACTTTCTTGGTAGCGGGGTGACAGATACGCAGTATTTT; CDR3 protein: CASSYFLGSGVTDTQYF
J gene: TRBJ2-7; V gene: TRBV28; D gene: TRBD2; clone size: -; CDR3 DNA: TGTGCCAGCAGCCCGACTAGCGGGGACCCCTACGAGCAGTACTTC; CDR3 protein: CASSPTSGDPYEQYF
J gene: TRBJ1-1; V gene: TRBV11-3; D gene: -; clone size: -; CDR3 DNA: TGTGCCAGCAGCTTAGCTATCGAGACACAAGCTTTCTTT; CDR3 protein: CASSLAIETQAFF
J gene: TRBJ1-3; V gene: TRBV19; D gene: TRBD1; clone size: -; CDR3 DNA: TGTGCCAGTAGCTTGACAGGGGGATCCGAAGGAAACACCATATATTTT; CDR3 protein: CASSLTGGSEGNTIYF
J gene: TRBJ2-1; V gene: TRBV5-1; D gene: TRBD2; clone size: -; CDR3 DNA: TGCGCCAGCAGCTTGGAGGTAGCGGGGGCGGGGAATGAGCAGTTCTTC; CDR3 protein: CASSLEVAGAGNEQFF
J gene: TRBJ2-7; V gene: TRBV27; D gene: -; clone size: -; CDR3 DNA: TGTGCCAGCCGTTGGGCTAGGGGCATAGAGCAGTACTTC; CDR3 protein: CASRWARGIEQYF
J gene: TRBJ1-4; V gene: TRBV19; D gene: -; clone size: -; CDR3 DNA: TGTGCCAGTAGTCAGACCCAACAGGGAAGTGAGGAAAAACTGTTTTTT; CDR3 protein: CASSQTQQGSEEKLFF
J gene: TRBJ1-3; V gene: TRBV29-1; D gene: -; clone size: -; CDR3 DNA: TGCAGCGTTGAAGGGGGCTCTGGAAACACCATATATTTT; CDR3 protein: CSVEGGSGNTIYF
J gene: TRBJ2-1; V gene: TRBV20-1; D gene: TRBD2; clone size: -; CDR3 DNA: TGCAGTGCGAGAACTAGCGGACAGCAGTTCTTC; CDR3 protein: CSARTSGQQFF
J gene: TRBJ1-4; V gene: TRBV5-6; D gene: -; clone size: -; CDR3 DNA: TGTGCCAGCAGCCCGGGAGGGGGGACTTCAACTAATGAAAAACTGTTTTTT; CDR3 protein: CASSPGGGTSTNEKLFF
J gene: TRBJ1-2; V gene: TRBV7-2; D gene: TRBD1; clone size: -; CDR3 DNA: TGTGCCAGCAGCCCTGGACAGGGACTCTATGGCTACACCTTC; CDR3 protein: CASSPGQGLYGYTF
J gene: TRBJ1-1; V gene: TRBV5-4; D gene: -; clone size: -; CDR3 DNA: TGTGCCAGCAGCTTATTGTTCCGGGGCCTGAACACTGAAGCTTTCTTT; CDR3 protein: CASSLLFRGLNTEAFF
J gene: TRBJ2-7; V gene: TRBV7-2; D gene: -; clone size: -; CDR3 DNA: TGTGCCAGCAGCCCTCAAACGGGTGTCTCCTACGAGCAGTACTTC; CDR3 protein: CASSPQTGVSYEQYF
J gene: TRBJ2-1; V gene: TRBV2; D gene: -; clone size: -; CDR3 DNA: TGTGCCAGCAGTGAATCGGTACTTAGCTCCTACAATGAGCAGTTCTTC; CDR3 protein: CASSESVLSSYNEQFF
J gene: TRBJ1-4; V gene: TRBV25-1; D gene: -; clone size: -; CDR3 DNA: TGTGCCAGCAGTAGAGGGGATGCAACTAATGAAAAACTGTTTTTT; CDR3 protein: CASSRGDATNEKLFF
J gene: TRBJ2-2; V gene: TRBV9; D gene: -; clone size: -; CDR3 DNA: TGTGCCAGCAGCTCCCGTGGGAGGAGCACCGGGGAGCTGTTTTTT; CDR3 protein: CASSSRGRSTGELFF
J gene: TRBJ2-3; V gene: TRBV30; D gene: -; clone size: -; CDR3 DNA: TGTGCCTGGAGTGTACGGATTCCAGATACGCAGTATTTT; CDR3 protein: CAWSVRIPDTQYF
J gene: TRBJ2-2; V gene: TRBV18; D gene: TRBD1; clone size: -; CDR3 DNA: TGTGCCAGCTCACCCTGGACAGGGAACACCGGGGAGCTGTTTTTT; CDR3 protein: CASSPWTGNTGELFF
J gene: TRBJ2-5; V gene: TRBV5-1; D gene: TRBD2; clone size: -; CDR3 DNA: TGCGCCAGCAGCTTGGATCCTAGCGGGGGAGAGACCCAGTACTTC; CDR3 protein: CASSLDPSGGETQYF
J gene: TRBJ2-1; V gene: TRBV19; D gene: -; clone size: -; CDR3 DNA: TGTGCCAGTAGTATTGGAACGGGGGCTGCCGGGGGAGATGAGCAGTTCTTC; CDR3 protein: CASSIGTGAAGGDEQFF
J gene: TRBJ1-5; V gene: TRBV9; D gene: -; clone size: -; CDR3 DNA: TGTGCCAGCAGCGATGTGGGGGATGGTCAGCCCCAGCATTTT; CDR3 protein: CASSDVGDGQPQHF
J gene: TRBJ2-2; V gene: TRBV7-9; D gene: -; clone size: -; CDR3 DNA: TGTGCCAGCAGCCCGGTGGAGTTTAGGGAGCTGTTTTTT; CDR3 protein: CASSPVEFRELFF
J gene: TRBJ1-1; V gene: TRBV11-2; D gene: -; clone size: once; CDR3 DNA: TGTGCCAGCAGCTTCAGGGAGGGGAGCACTGAAGCTTTCTTT; CDR3 protein: CASSFREGSTEAFF
J gene: TRBJ2-3; V gene: TRBV29-1; D gene: TRBD2; clone size: -; CDR3 DNA: TGCAGCGCTTCCGGACTAGCGGGTCCCACAGATACGCAGTATTTT; CDR3 protein: CSASGLAGPTDTQYF
J gene: TRBJ1-5; V gene: TRBV19; D gene: -; clone size: once; CDR3 DNA: TGTGCGATATCAGCAGCCTCGGCCAATCAGCCCCAGCATTTT; CDR3 protein: CAISAASANQPQHF
J gene: TRBJ2-1; V gene: TRBV5-1; D gene: -; clone size: -; CDR3 DNA: TGCGCCAGCAGCCCCACGAAGGGATCCGAATACTACAATGAGCAGTTCTTC; CDR3 protein: CASSPTKGSEYYNEQFF
J gene: TRBJ2-5; V gene: TRBV7-9; D gene: -; clone size: -; CDR3 DNA: TGTGCCAGCAGTCAAGGGGGTCTAGAGACCCAGTACTTC; CDR3 protein: CASSQGGLETQYF
J gene: TRBJ2-3; V gene: TRBV5-1; D gene: TRBD2; clone size: -; CDR3 DNA: TGCGCCAGCAGCTCGGGACTAGCGGGATCTAGCACAGATACGCAGTATTTT; CDR3 protein: CASSSGLAGSSTDTQYF
J gene: TRBJ1-1; V gene: TRBV25-1; D gene: -; clone size: -; CDR3 DNA: TGTGCCAGCAGTGAATTGGGACTTTCAGCTTTCTTT; CDR3 protein: CASSELGLSAFF
J gene: TRBJ2-5; V gene: TRBV5-5; D gene: -; clone size: -; CDR3 DNA: TGTGCCAGCAGCCCTGAGACAGGGAGGTCGGAGACCCAGTACTTC; CDR3 protein: CASSPETGRSETQYF
J gene: TRBJ2-1; V gene: TRBV4-1; D gene: TRBD2; clone size: -; CDR3 DNA: TGCGCCAGCAGGCCTGCCGGGCTAGCGGGAGTTACTGAGCAGTTCTTC; CDR3 protein: CASRPAGLAGVTEQFF
J gene: TRBJ1-2; V gene: TRBV5-1; D gene: TRBD1; clone size: -; CDR3 DNA: TGCGCCAGCAGCTTGGGGACAGGGCAGGGCTACACCTTC; CDR3 protein: CASSLGTGQGYTF
J gene: TRBJ1-1; V gene: TRBV29-1; D gene: TRBD1; clone size: -; CDR3 DNA: TGCAGCGTATTACAGGGGGCGCGGACTGAAGCTTTCTTT; CDR3 protein: CSVLQGARTEAFF
J gene: TRBJ1-5; V gene: TRBV7-2; D gene: -; clone size: -; CDR3 DNA: TGTGCCAGCAGCTTAGCAGGGAATAGCAATCAGCCCCAGCATTTT; CDR3 protein: CASSLAGNSNQPQHF
J gene: TRBJ1-5; V gene: TRBV19; D gene: TRBD1; clone size: -; CDR3 DNA: TGTGCCAGTAGTATTATAGGGGGCAGCAATCAGCCCCAGCATTTT; CDR3 protein: CASSIIGGSNQPQHF